The following is a TCR beta chain sequence with its context. The data were obtained in a study of identical twins. Unique molecular identifiers were present on cDNA, and template switching added a universal primer site. TCRdb recomputed calls from the 5' RACE reads with MiXCR, one row per CDR3 protein. Of 200,000 to 250,000 distinct CDR3 sequences listed, 5% to 7% were seen once; the top ten hold more than 14%. The V end lost 0 bases, the J end lost 4 bases, and 16 bases lay between the germline ends. Germline V gives CDR1 MNHEY, CDR2 SMNVEV (reference sequence). The CDR3 contains 17 residues. In addition, the sample was reused for a study of T cells expressing NK-cell markers.

The V gene is TRBV27, the J gene TRBJ2-1; D may be TRBD2 (5 bases). The sequence came from a woman aged 18 to 35 in good health. The specimen was CD8+ T cells sorted from blood. The CDR3 spells CASSLSSLRVGYNEQFF. Here the CDR3 DNA reads TGTGCCAGCAGTTTATCGTCCCTGCGGGTGGGGTACAATGAGCAGTTCTTC.